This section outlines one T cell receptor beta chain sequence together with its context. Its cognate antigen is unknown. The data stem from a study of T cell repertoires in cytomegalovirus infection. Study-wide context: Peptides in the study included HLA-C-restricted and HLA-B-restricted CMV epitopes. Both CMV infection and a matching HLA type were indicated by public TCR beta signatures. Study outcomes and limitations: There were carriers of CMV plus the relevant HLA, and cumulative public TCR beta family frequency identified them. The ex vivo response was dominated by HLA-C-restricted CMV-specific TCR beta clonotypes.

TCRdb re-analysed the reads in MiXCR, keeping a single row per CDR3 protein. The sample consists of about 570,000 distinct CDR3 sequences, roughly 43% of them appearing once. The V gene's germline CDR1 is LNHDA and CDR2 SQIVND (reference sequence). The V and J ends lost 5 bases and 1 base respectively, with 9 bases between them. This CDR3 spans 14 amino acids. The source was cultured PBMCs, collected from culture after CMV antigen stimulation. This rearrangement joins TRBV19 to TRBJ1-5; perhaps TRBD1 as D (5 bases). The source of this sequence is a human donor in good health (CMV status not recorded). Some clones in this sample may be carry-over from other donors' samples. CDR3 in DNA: TGTGCCAGTAGTGTGAAGGGGAGCAATCAGCCCCAGCATTTT. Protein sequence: CASSVKGSNQPQHF.